The 10 T cell receptor beta chains below were found in one sample sequenced in a study of T cells in tuberculosis. TCRdb's table, derived via immunoSEQ multiplex PCR, lists solely in-frame clones and lacks some. This sample yields tens of thousands of clones, of which approximately 93% are seen a single time; 4.9% belongs to the top ten. Sequencing used PBMCs. These receptors were taken from a donor between 10 and 35 years old with latent tuberculosis or without tuberculosis infection.

The chain is built from TRBV6-5 and TRBJ1-1; D possibly corresponds to TRBD1 (5 bases). From germline, CDR1 is MNHEY and CDR2 SVGAGI. The ends were cut back, 2 bases at V and 7 bases at J, with 11 bases in the middle. The CDR3 contains 13 residues. CDR3 loop: CASSYVPGIEAFF. The CDR3 region has the DNA TGTGCCAGCAGTTACGTCCCAGGGATTGAAGCTTTCTTT.

A single count supports this clone. The V and J genes are TRBV29-1 and TRBJ1-1; maybe TRBD1 (5 bases). The germline gives CDR1 SQVTM, CDR2 ANQGSEA. Trimming shortened V by 7 bases and J by 0 bases, and 12 bases separated the two germline ends. The CDR3 contains 13 residues. The CDR3 sequence: CSAEQAMNTEAFF. As DNA, the CDR3 is TGCAGCGCCGAACAGGCTATGAACACTGAAGCTTTCTTT.

V usage is TRBV5-1 and J usage is TRBJ2-1; weak D call: TRBD1 (6 bases). The V end was cut by 5 bases, the J end by 4 bases, with 10 bases between. Germline V gives CDR1 SGHRS, CDR2 YFSETQ. This CDR3 is built from 13 residues. CDR3 coding DNA: TGCGCCAGCAGGGCTGACAGGTACAATGAGCAGTTCTTC. Translated: CASRADRYNEQFF.

The chain uses TRBV5-6 and TRBJ2-3; TRBD2 aligns across 8 bases. CDR3 length: 19 residues. Per germline, CDR1 SGHDT and CDR2 YYEEEE. The junction had 19 bases not matched to a gene; V was cut back by 4 bases and J by 3 bases. The CDR3 nucleotides are TGTGCCAGCAGCACGACCGTCCGGGGGGGCGGGAGGTTGACAGATACGCAGTATTTT. It is translated as CASSTTVRGGGRLTDTQYF.

This chain uses TRBV7-8 with TRBJ2-6; the match to TRBD1 covers 7 bases. V lost 3 bases and J lost 0; bases outside the gene matches: 11. CDR3 length: 19 residues. CDR1 SGHVS and CDR2 FQNEAQ come from the germline V gene. The CDR3 protein is CASSFRRKGGNSGANVLTF. The CDR3 nucleotides read TGTGCCAGCAGCTTCCGTAGAAAAGGGGGCAACTCTGGGGCCAACGTCCTGACTTTC.

This clone was observed a single time. The chain is built from TRBV11-1 and TRBJ1-1; TRBD1 matches 9 bases. The length of the CDR3 is 17 residues. Germline V gene sequence: CDR1 SGHAT, CDR2 FQDESV (reference sequence). V lost 4 bases and J lost 0; bases outside the gene matches: 9. CDR3 residues: CASSSVPGQGMNTEAFF. The CDR3, as DNA: TGTGCCAGCAGCTCCGTCCCGGGACAGGGTATGAACACTGAAGCTTTCTTT.

The chain has TRBV27 and TRBJ2-5; weak D call: TRBD1 (7 bases). The CDR3 covers 15 residues. Trimming pared 5 bases from V and 5 bases from J, leaving 18 bases between. Germline V lookup: CDR1 MNHEY, CDR2 SMNVEV (reference sequence). The CDR3 spells CASSPAAGQSETQYF. For the CDR3, the DNA is TGTGCCAGCAGTCCCGCCGCGGGACAGTCGGAGACCCAGTACTTC.

The CDR3 nucleotides are TGTGCCAGCAGTTTGAGGACTAGCGGATCCTACGAGCAGTACTTC. This codes for CASSLRTSGSYEQYF. This chain joins TRBV28 and TRBJ2-7; 10 bases match TRBD2. V lost 3 bases and J lost 1; bases outside the gene matches: 3. The CDR3 totals 15 residues. CDR1 and CDR2 (germline): MDHEN, SYDVKM.

This sequence joins TRBV5-4 and TRBJ2-2, with unresolved D. The V end was cut by 6 bases, the J end by 3 bases, with 6 bases between. Germline CDR1 SGHNT, CDR2 YYREEE (reference sequence). The CDR3 is 12 residues long. The CDR3, as DNA: TGTGCCAGCATCCCCGACACCGGGGAGCTGTTTTTT. This sequence encodes CASIPDTGELFF.

The rearrangement links TRBV6-1 to TRBJ2-2; D remains unclear. The length of the CDR3 is 11 residues. V lost 10 bases and J 7 bases, leaving 10 bases between the germline ends. Per the germline V gene, CDR1 is MNHNS and CDR2 is SASEGT. The DNA of the CDR3 is TGTGCCACCTACGAGTTCGGGGAGCTGTTTTTT. Residues: CATYEFGELFF.